One sample yielded the 19 T cell receptor beta chains listed below, sequenced in a study of Ad26.COV2.S vaccination and SARS-CoV-2 variants. Only in-frame clones appear in the TCRdb table, and some are missing; sequencing was by immunoSEQ multiplex PCR. The sample gives about 350,000 clones, about 90% of which show up once; 3.9% is in the top ten. The material was peripheral blood, obtained after recovery from COVID-19. These receptors were obtained from a human donor who had recovered from COVID-19.

The chain combines TRBV24-1 with TRBJ2-1; D uncertain. The CDR3 totals 13 residues. CDR1 is KGHDR, CDR2 SFDVKD, per germline. The V gene lost 1 base and the J gene lost 7 bases, with 7 bases spanning the gap. CDR3 bases: TGTGCCACCAGTGATTTAAACGATAATGAGCAGTTCTTC. Its protein product is CATSDLNDNEQFF.

The genes are TRBV9 and TRBJ2-2; possible D gene TRBD1, 6 bases. CDR3 length: 15 residues. Between the trimmed V and J ends, which lost 3 bases and 7 bases, there was a span of 16 bases. CDR1 and CDR2 from the germline V gene are SGDLS and YYNGEE. CDR3 amino acids: CASSASVGAVGELFF. Written as DNA, the CDR3 is TGTGCCAGCAGCGCAAGCGTGGGGGCGGTCGGGGAGCTGTTTTTT. Complete variable domain (other parts from reference TRBV9 and TRBJ2-2): DSGVTQTPKHLITATGQRVTLRCSPRSGDLSVYWYQQSLDQGLQFLIQYYNGEERAKGNILERFSAQQFPDLHSELNLSSLELGDSALYFCASSASVGAVGELFFGEGSRLTVL.

The chain couples TRBV29-1 to TRBJ1-1; no clear D gene. Trimming removed 6 bases at V and 1 base at J, with 3 bases between. Looked up from germline, CDR1 is SQVTM and CDR2 is ANQGSEA. The CDR3 sequence is 10 residues long. The CDR3 sequence is CSVSNTEAFF. CDR3 DNA sequence: TGCAGCGTCTCGAACACTGAAGCTTTCTTT.

On this clone itself: Other DNA sequences in this specimen translate into the identical CDR3. The chain employs TRBV11-3 and TRBJ2-1; weak D call: TRBD2 (7 bases). The V end was cut by 1 base, the J end by 2 bases, with 9 bases between. The CDR3 has 15 residues. Germline values: CDR1 SGHNT, CDR2 YENEEA. As DNA, the CDR3 is TGTGCCAGCAGCTTAGGCGGGGGCGCCTACAATGAGCAGTTCTTC. It codes for CASSLGGGAYNEQFF.

The chain combines TRBV7-7 with TRBJ2-3, with 9 bases identical to TRBD1. Trimming cost V 5 bases and J 0 bases; bases outside gene matches: 3. Germline CDR1 is SSHAT and CDR2 is FNYEAQ (reference sequence). This CDR3 is 15 amino acids long. CDR3 loop: CASSRGTGSTDTQYF. Here the CDR3 DNA reads TGTGCCAGCAGCAGAGGGACAGGGAGCACAGATACGCAGTATTTT.

The chain employs TRBV6-2 or TRBV6-3 and TRBJ1-2, with a possible D match to TRBD1 (6 bases). Germline V gene lookup returns CDR1 MNHEY and CDR2 SVGEGT. V shed 1 base and J shed 4 bases, with 28 bases lying between them. The CDR3 length is 20 residues. The CDR3 DNA reads TGTGCCAGCAGTTACTTATCCGACGTAGGAACAGGGAAGGATGGCTATGGCTACACCTTC. Translation: CASSYLSDVGTGKDGYGYTF.

The rearrangement uses TRBV10-1 and TRBJ2-7; D may be TRBD1 (6 bases). This CDR3 has 14 residues. CDR1 is WNHNN and CDR2 is SYGVQD in the germline V gene (reference sequence). The V end was cut by 5 bases, the J end by 0 bases, with 11 bases between. The CDR3 nucleotides are TGCGCCAGCAGTAACAGGGTTAGCTCCTACGAGCAGTACTTC. Protein: CASSNRVSSYEQYF.

V usage is TRBV18 and J usage is TRBJ1-1; D might be TRBD1 (5 bases). V shed 4 bases and J shed 11 bases, with 14 bases lying between them. Germline assignment: CDR1 KGHSH and CDR2 LQKENI. The CDR3 is 12 amino acids. The CDR3 DNA follows: TGTGCCAGCTCACGGCCGGGACTTTGGGCTTTCTTT. This codes for CASSRPGLWAFF.

As for this clone: Other DNA sequences in this specimen translate into the identical CDR3. This chain connects TRBV5-1 to TRBJ2-2; possible D gene TRBD1, 6 bases. Germline V gene sequence: CDR1 SGHRS, CDR2 YFSETQ. The CDR3 is made up of 14 amino acids. The germline V and J ends were trimmed by 2 bases and 5 bases, with 10 bases remaining between them. The CDR3 nucleotides read TGCGCCAGCAGCTTACAGGGTGGTACCGGGGAGCTGTTTTTT. Its translation: CASSLQGGTGELFF.

The chain has TRBV5-4 and TRBJ1-1, with D maybe TRBD1 (5 bases). The CDR3 runs 15 residues. Trimming left V 4 bases short and J 4 bases short, with 17 bases between. CDR1 SGHNT and CDR2 YYREEE come from the germline V gene (reference sequence). CDR3 DNA: TGTGCCAGCAGCCCGAGGGGACTCATGGGCACTGAAGCTTTCTTT. Its protein is CASSPRGLMGTEAFF.

The V gene is TRBV29-1, the J gene TRBJ1-4; D gene unclear. The CDR3 is 13 amino acids. Germline V gene sequence: CDR1 SQVTM, CDR2 ANQGSEA. V was clipped by 0 bases and J by 5 bases, with 7 bases between them. Here the CDR3 DNA reads TGCAGCGTTGAAGACGAGAGAAATGAAAAACTGTTTTTT. Translating gives CSVEDERNEKLFF.

This clone was detected only once. J is TRBJ2-3 and V is TRBV2; D is ambiguous. Trimming removed 5 bases from V and 3 bases from J, with 3 bases in between. CDR1 is SNHLY, CDR2 FYNNEI, per germline. The CDR3 runs to 11 residues. The CDR3 nucleotides are TGTGCCAGCAGTCCAACAGATACGCAGTATTTT. Its translation is CASSPTDTQYF.

This chain links TRBV10-1 with TRBJ2-1; 8 bases match TRBD2. This CDR3 has 16 residues. V lost 3 bases, J lost 1 base, and 5 bases stayed unmatched. Per the germline V gene, CDR1 is WNHNN and CDR2 is SYGVQD (reference sequence). The CDR3 coding sequence is TGCGCCAGCAGTGACGGGGGGGGCAAGTCCTACAATGAGCAGTTCTTC. This codes for CASSDGGGKSYNEQFF.

This sequence joins TRBV7-9 and TRBJ1-5, with a tentative D call TRBD1 (6 bases). CDR1 and CDR2 (germline): SEHNR, FQNEAQ (reference sequence). This CDR3 comprises 13 residues. Trimming took off 4 bases at V and 7 bases at J, with 11 bases between the two ends. CDR3 sequence (DNA): TGTGCCAGCAGCTCGGACAGCCCCCAGCCCCAGCATTTT. It is translated as CASSSDSPQPQHF.

This clone was seen only a few times. The chain carries TRBV11-2 and TRBJ1-6; no clear D gene. V dropped 2 bases and J dropped 8 bases, with 13 bases sitting between them. CDR1 SGHAT and CDR2 FQNNGV come from the germline V gene. The CDR3 has 15 amino acids. DNA of the CDR3: TGTGCCAGCAGCTTAAGTAATTCTCTTTATTCACCCCTCCACTTT. The encoded protein is CASSLSNSLYSPLHF.

Only one count was recorded for this clone. The chain links TRBV7-2 to TRBJ2-3; 7 positions agree with TRBD2. J gave up 1 base and V 8 bases, and 9 bases lay outside the gene matches. Germline V gene data show CDR1 as SGHTA and CDR2 as FQGNSA. The CDR3 is made up of 15 amino acids. The CDR3 nucleotides read TGTGCCAGCGGACCAAAGCGGGGACGCACAGATACGCAGTATTTT. Protein sequence: CASGPKRGRTDTQYF.

The V and J genes are TRBV20-1 and TRBJ2-3; 9 bases align to TRBD2. The J segment lost 4 bases and the V segment lost 3 bases, leaving 8 bases of the junction unmatched. The CDR3 runs 15 residues. Germline V lookup: CDR1 DFQATT, CDR2 SNEGSKA (reference sequence). CDR3 region: CSASDTGTSPDTQYF. Written as DNA, the CDR3 is TGCAGTGCTAGTGACACCGGGACTAGCCCAGATACGCAGTATTTT.

The chain links TRBV7-6 to TRBJ2-3; TRBD2 agrees at 12 bases. Germline CDR1 and CDR2: SGHVS and FNYEAQ. The CDR3 sequence is 13 residues long. V was pared by 8 bases and J by 7 bases, with 4 bases of the junction left unmatched. The CDR3 DNA reads TGTGCCAGCGGGCTAGCGGGGGGGAATACGCAGTATTTT. It is translated as CASGLAGGNTQYF.

This chain joins TRBV6-5 and TRBJ1-2, with a tentative D call TRBD1 (5 bases). V gave up 0 bases and J gave up 4 bases, with 12 bases separating them. This CDR3 spans 15 amino acids. Germline CDR1 is MNHEY and CDR2 is SVGAGI. The CDR3 DNA reads as TGTGCCAGCAGTTACTCGACCTCAGGGTCCTATGGCTACACCTTC. This codes for CASSYSTSGSYGYTF.